The clone carrying this T cell receptor (beta chain) was observed at least ten times. Per the original data handling: Quantification of nucleated cells was approximated via reference gene primer amplification. Measured with immunoSEQ multiplex PCR; TCRdb has only the in-frame clones, and not every one. The V and J calls and clone size were taken over from that table, and D and trimming were inferred from the DNA. Among about 220,000 clones, around 80% were seen once, and the ten largest hold less than 6.5%. The data derive from a study of blood T cell repertoires in COVID-19. Overall study context: Acute-phase and convalescent COVID-19 samples originated in the United States, Italy and Spain. Sources were T cells, B-cell-depleted T cells, or PBMCs; the material itself was cDNA or gDNA.

Germline lookup yields CDR1 LNHDA and CDR2 SQIVND (reference sequence). The CDR3 runs 13 residues. Trimming stripped 8 bases from V and 0 bases from J, with 8 bases between. Material: peripheral blood. The source of this sequence is an older woman who had recovered from COVID-19. The genes are TRBV19 and TRBJ1-5; no definite D call. CDR3 bases: TGTGCCAGTGGACGGGATAGCAATCAGCCCCAGCATTTT. The encoded protein is CASGRDSNQPQHF.